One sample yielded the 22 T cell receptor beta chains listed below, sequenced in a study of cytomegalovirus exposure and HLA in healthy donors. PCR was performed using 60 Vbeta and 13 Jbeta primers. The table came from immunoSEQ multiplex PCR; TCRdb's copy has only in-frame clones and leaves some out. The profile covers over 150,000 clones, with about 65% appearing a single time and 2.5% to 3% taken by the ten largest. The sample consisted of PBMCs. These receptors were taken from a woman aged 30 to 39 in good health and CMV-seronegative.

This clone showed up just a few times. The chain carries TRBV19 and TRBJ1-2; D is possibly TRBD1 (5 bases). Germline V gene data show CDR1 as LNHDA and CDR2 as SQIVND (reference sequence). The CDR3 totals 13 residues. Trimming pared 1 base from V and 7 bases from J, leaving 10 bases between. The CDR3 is CASSIGRASGYTF. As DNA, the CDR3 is TGTGCCAGTAGTATAGGCAGGGCAAGTGGCTACACCTTC. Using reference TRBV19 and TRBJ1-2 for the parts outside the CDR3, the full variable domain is DGGITQSPKYLFRKEGQNVTLSCEQNLNHDAMYWYRQDPGQGLRLIYYSQIVNDFQKGDIAEGYSVSREKKESFPLTVTSAQKNPTAFYLCASSIGRASGYTFGSGTRLTVV.

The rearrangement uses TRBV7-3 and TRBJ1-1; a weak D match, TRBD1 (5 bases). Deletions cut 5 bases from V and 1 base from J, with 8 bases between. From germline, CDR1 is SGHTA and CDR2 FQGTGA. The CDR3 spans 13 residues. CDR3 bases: TGTGCCAGCAGCGCAGGACAGAACACTGAAGCTTTCTTT. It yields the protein CASSAGQNTEAFF.

The CDR3, as DNA: TGCGCCAGCAGCTTGGCGGGACAGGGGAACACCGGGGAGCTGTTTTTT. Its translation is CASSLAGQGNTGELFF. The V and J genes are TRBV5-1 and TRBJ2-2, with 9 bases lining up with TRBD1. The V gene end was trimmed by 0 bases and the J gene end by 1 base; junction bases not matched to a gene: 1. This CDR3 has 16 residues. Germline CDR1 SGHRS, CDR2 YFSETQ.

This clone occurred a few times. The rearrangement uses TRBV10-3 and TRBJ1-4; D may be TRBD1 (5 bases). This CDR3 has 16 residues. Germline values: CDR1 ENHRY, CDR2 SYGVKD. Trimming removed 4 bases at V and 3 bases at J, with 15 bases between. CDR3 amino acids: CAISVIGEAANEKLFF. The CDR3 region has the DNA TGTGCCATCAGTGTCATAGGGGAGGCGGCTAATGAAAAACTGTTTTTT.

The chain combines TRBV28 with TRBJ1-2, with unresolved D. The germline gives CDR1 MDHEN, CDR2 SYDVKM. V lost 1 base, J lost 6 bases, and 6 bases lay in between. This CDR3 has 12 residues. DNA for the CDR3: TGTGCCAGCAGTTTATCTGGAGATGGCTACACCTTC. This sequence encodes CASSLSGDGYTF.

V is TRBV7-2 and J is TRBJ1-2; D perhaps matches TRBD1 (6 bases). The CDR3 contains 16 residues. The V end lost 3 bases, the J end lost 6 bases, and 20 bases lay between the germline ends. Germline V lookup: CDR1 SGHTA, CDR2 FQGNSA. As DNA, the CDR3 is TGTGCCAGCAGCTTGACTCCGGGACATACAACGGATGGCTACACCTTC. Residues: CASSLTPGHTTDGYTF.

The CDR3 sequence is CASSLLGLADGDTQYF. The CDR3 bases are TGTGCCAGCAGTTTATTGGGACTAGCGGATGGGGATACGCAGTATTTT. This chain connects TRBV28 to TRBJ2-3; 11 nucleotides match TRBD2. V lost 1 base and J lost 6; bases outside the gene matches: 6. This CDR3 has 16 residues. The V gene's germline CDR1 is MDHEN and CDR2 SYDVKM.

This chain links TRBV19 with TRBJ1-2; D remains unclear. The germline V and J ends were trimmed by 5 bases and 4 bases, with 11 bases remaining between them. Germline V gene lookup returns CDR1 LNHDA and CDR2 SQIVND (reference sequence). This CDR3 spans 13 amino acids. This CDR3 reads CASSPWASYGYTF. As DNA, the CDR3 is TGTGCCAGTAGTCCCTGGGCGAGCTATGGCTACACCTTC.

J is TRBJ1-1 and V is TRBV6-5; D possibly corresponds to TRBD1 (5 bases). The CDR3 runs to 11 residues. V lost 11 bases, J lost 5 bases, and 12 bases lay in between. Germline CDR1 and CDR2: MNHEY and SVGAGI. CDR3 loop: CASAGVTEAFF. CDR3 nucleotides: TGTGCCTCCGCGGGGGTGACTGAAGCTTTCTTT.

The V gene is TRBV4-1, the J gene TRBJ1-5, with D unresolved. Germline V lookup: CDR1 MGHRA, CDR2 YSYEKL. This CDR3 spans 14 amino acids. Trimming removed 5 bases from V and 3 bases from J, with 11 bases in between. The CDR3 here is CASSFRLNNQPQHF. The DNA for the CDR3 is TGCGCCAGCAGCTTCCGACTGAACAATCAGCCCCAGCATTTT.

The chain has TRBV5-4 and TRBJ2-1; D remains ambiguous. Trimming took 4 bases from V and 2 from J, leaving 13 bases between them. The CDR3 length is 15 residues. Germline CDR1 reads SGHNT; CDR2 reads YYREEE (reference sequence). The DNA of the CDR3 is TGTGCCAGCAGCATGGACCTCGGTCCCTACAATGAGCAGTTCTTC. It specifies CASSMDLGPYNEQFF.

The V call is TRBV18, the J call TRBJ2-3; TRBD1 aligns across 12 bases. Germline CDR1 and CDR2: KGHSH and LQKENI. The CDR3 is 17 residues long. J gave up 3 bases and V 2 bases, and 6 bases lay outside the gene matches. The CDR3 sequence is CASSPSGQGAWTDTQYF. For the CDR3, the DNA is TGTGCCAGCTCACCATCGGGACAGGGGGCTTGGACAGATACGCAGTATTTT.

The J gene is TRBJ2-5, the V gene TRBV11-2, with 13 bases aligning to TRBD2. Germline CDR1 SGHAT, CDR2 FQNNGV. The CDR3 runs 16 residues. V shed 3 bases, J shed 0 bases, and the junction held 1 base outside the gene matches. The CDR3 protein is CASSFGTSGDQETQYF. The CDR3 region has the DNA TGTGCCAGCAGCTTCGGGACTAGCGGGGACCAAGAGACCCAGTACTTC.

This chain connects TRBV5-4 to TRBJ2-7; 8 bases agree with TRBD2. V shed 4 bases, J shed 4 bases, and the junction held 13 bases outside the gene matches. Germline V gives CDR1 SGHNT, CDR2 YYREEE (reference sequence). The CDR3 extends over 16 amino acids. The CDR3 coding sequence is TGTGCCAGCAGCATCGGGGGGGCGGGAGATCTTTACGAGCAGTACTTC. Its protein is CASSIGGAGDLYEQYF. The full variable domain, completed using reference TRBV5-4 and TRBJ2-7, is ETGVTQSPTHLIKTRGQQVTLRCSSQSGHNTVSWYQQALGQGPQFIFQYYREEENGRGNFPPRFSGLQFPNYSSELNVNALELDDSALYLCASSIGGAGDLYEQYFGPGTRLTVT.

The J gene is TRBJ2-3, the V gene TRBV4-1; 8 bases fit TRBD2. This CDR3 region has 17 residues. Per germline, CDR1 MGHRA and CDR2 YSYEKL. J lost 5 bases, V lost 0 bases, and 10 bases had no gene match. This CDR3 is CASSQEPSSGRIDTQYF. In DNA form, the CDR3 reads TGCGCCAGCAGCCAAGAGCCTTCGAGCGGGAGAATAGATACGCAGTATTTT.

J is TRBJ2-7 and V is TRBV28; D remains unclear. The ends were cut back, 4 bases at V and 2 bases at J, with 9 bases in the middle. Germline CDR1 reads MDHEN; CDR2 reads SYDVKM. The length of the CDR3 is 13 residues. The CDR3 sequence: CASSSPQPYEQYF. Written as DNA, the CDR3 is TGTGCCAGCAGTTCCCCACAGCCCTACGAGCAGTACTTC.

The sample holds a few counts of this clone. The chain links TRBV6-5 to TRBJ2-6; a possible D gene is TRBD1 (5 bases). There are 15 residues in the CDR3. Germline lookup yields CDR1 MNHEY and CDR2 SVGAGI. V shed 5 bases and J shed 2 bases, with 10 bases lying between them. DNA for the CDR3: TGTGCCAGCAGTACCCCAGGGACTGGGGCCAACGTCCTGACTTTC. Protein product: CASSTPGTGANVLTF.

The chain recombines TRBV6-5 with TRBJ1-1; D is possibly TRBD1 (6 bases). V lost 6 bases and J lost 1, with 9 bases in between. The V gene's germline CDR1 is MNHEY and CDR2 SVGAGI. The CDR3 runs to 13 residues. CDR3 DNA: TGTGCCAGCAGGGGGACAAAGAACACTGAAGCTTTCTTT. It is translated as CASRGTKNTEAFF.

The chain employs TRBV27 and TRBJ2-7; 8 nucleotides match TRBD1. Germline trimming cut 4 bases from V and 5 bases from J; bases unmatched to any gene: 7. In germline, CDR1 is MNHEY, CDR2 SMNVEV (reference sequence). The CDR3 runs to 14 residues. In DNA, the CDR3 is TGTGCCAGCAGTTCCGGGACAGGAGGGAACGAGCAGTACTTC. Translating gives CASSSGTGGNEQYF.

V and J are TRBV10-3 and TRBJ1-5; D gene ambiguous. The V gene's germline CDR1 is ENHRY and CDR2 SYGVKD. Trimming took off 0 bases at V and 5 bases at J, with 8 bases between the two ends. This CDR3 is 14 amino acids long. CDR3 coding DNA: TGTGCCATCAGTGAGTCGGTAGTGGATCAGCCCCAGCATTTT. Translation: CAISESVVDQPQHF.

The CDR3 loop reads CASSLLAGGEQFF. The CDR3 DNA is TGTGCCAGCAGTTTACTAGCTGGAGGGGAGCAGTTCTTC. The J gene is TRBJ2-1, the V gene TRBV28, with a weak D call TRBD2 (6 bases). Looked up from germline, CDR1 is MDHEN and CDR2 is SYDVKM. V lost 2 bases, J lost 10 bases, and 12 bases lay in between. This CDR3 spans 13 amino acids.

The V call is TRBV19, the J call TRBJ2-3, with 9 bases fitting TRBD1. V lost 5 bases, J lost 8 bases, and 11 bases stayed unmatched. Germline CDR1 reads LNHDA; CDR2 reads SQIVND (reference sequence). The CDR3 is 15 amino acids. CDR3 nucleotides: TGTGCCAGTAGTCCAATCGGGACAGGGAAAATTACGCAGTATTTT. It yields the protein CASSPIGTGKITQYF.